This T cell receptor beta chain was sequenced in a study of human T cells and chemical hapten exposure. Stated time point: patch test 3, about 24 weeks after DPC sensitization. As to treatment: therapeutic diphenylcyclopropenone sensitization with weekly scalp DPC. This clonotype was picked up many times. Its antigen is undetermined. From the RACE reads, TCRdb called clonotypes with MiXCR, one entry per CDR3 protein. The profile covers 70,000 or so distinct CDR3 sequences, with around 10% appearing a single time and about 1.5% taken by the ten largest. Study outcomes and limitations: Expanded TCRs were compared with controls, and the expanded TCRs formed significantly more large CDR3 similarity clusters. Alopecia was present in the donors, so their immune response may differ from healthy people's.

Germline loops: CDR1 SGDLS, CDR2 YYNGEE. This CDR3 contains 17 residues. Deletions cut 4 bases from V and 0 bases from J, with 17 bases between. Source: whole blood, taken in connection with sensitization to the hapten diphenylcyclopropenone (DPC). This TCR came from a woman aged 50 to 60 with alopecia areata. Some clones in this sample may be carry-over from other donors' samples. This chain uses TRBV9 with TRBJ1-3; D not resolved. The CDR3 is CASSPRGPGPSGNTIYF. The DNA for the CDR3 is TGTGCCAGCAGCCCCAGAGGGCCAGGCCCCTCTGGAAACACCATATATTTT.